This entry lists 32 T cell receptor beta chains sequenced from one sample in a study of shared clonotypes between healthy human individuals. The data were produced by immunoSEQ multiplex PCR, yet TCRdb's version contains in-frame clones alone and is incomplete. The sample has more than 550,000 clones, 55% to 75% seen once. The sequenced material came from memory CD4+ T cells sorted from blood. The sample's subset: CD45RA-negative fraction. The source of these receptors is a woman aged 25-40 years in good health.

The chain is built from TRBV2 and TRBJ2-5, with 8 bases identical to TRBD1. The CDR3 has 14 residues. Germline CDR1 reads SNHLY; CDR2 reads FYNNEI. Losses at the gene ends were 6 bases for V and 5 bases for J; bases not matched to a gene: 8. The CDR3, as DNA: TGTGCCAGCAGGGGAAGGACAGGGTCGGAGACCCAGTACTTC. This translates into CASRGRTGSETQYF. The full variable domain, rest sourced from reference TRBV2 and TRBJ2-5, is EPEVTQTPSHQVTQMGQEVILRCVPISNHLYFYWYRQILGQKVEFLVSFYNNEISEKSEIFDDQFSVERPDGSNFTLKIRSTKLEDSAMYFCASRGRTGSETQYFGPGTRLLVL.

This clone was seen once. DNA of the CDR3: TGTGCCAGCAGTTTATTTTCGCTAGCGGGAGATGAGCAGTTCTTC. It codes for CASSLFSLAGDEQFF. The chain recombines TRBV27 with TRBJ2-1; 10 positions match TRBD2. The length of the CDR3 is 15 residues. J lost 8 bases, V lost 1 base, and 5 bases had no gene match. Germline lookup yields CDR1 MNHEY and CDR2 SMNVEV (reference sequence).

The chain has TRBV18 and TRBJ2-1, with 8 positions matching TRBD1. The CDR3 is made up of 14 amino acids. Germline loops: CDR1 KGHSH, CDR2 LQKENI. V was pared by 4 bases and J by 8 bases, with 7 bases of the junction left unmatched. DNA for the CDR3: TGTGCCAGCTCACTCGGGACAGGACGGGATGAGCAGTTCTTC. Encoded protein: CASSLGTGRDEQFF.

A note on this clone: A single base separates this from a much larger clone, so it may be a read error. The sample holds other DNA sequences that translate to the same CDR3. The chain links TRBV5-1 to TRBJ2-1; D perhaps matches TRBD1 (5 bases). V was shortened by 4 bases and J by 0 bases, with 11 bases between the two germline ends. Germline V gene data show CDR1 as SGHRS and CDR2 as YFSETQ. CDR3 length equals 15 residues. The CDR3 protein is CASSTDTSSYNEQFF. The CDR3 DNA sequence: TGCGCCAGCAGCACGGACACGAGCTCCTACAATGAGCAGTTCTTC.

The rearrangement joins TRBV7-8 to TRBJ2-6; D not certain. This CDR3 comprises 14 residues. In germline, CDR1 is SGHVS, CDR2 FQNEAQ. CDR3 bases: TGTGCTCCATACCGAATTTCTGGGGCCAACGTCCTGACTTTC. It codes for CAPYRISGANVLTF.

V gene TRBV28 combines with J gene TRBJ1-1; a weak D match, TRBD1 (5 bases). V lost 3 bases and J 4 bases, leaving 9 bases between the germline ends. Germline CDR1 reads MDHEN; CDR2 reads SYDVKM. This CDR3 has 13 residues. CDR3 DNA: TGTGCCAGCAGTTTTCCAGGGAGCACTGAAGCTTTCTTT. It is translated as CASSFPGSTEAFF.

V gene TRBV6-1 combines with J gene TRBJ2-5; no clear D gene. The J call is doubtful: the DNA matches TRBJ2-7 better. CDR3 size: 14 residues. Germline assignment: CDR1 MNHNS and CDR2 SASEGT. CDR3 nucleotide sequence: TGTGCCAGCAGTGGCCCTCGACCGCCCTACGAGCAGTACTTC. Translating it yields CASSGPRPPYEQYF.

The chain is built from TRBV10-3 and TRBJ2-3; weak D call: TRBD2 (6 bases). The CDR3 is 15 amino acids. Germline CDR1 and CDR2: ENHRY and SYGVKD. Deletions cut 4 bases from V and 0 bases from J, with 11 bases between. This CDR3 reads CAISAPGTSTDTQYF. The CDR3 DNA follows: TGTGCCATCAGTGCCCCCGGGACTAGCACAGATACGCAGTATTTT.

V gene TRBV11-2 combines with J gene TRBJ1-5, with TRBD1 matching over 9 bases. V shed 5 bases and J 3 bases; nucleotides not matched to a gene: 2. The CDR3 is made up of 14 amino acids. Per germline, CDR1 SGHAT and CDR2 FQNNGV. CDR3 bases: TGTGCCAGCAGCGGACAGGGGATCAATCAGCCCCAGCATTTT. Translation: CASSGQGINQPQHF.

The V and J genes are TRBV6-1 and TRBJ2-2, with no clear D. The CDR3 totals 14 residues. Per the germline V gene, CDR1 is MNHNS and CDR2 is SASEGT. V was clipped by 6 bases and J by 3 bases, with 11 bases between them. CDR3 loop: CASRARHDTGELFF. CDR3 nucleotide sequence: TGTGCCAGCAGGGCCCGACATGACACCGGGGAGCTGTTTTTT.

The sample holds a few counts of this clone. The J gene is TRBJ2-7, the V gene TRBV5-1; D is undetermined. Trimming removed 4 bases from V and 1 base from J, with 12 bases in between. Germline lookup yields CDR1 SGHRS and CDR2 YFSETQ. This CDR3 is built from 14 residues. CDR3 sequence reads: CASSRMGGSYEQYF. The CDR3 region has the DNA TGCGCCAGCAGCCGGATGGGTGGGTCCTACGAGCAGTACTTC.

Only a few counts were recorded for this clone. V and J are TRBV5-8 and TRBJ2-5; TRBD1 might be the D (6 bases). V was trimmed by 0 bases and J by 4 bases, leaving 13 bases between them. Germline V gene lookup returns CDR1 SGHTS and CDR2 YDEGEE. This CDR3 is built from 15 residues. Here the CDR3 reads CASSLAIRGGETQYF. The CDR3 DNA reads TGTGCCAGCAGCTTGGCCATCAGGGGTGGAGAGACCCAGTACTTC.

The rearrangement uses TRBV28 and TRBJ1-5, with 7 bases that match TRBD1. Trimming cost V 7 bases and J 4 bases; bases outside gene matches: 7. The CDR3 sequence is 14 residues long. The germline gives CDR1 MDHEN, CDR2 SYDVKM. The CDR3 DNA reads TGTGCCAGCACCCCGACAGGGAATAATCAGCCCCAGCATTTT. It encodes CASTPTGNNQPQHF.

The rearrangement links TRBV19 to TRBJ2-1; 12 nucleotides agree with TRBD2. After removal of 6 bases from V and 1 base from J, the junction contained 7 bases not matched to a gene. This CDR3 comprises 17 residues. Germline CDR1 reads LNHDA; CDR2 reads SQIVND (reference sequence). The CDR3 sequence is CASRPGLAGGSYNEQFF. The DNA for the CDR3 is TGTGCCAGTAGACCGGGACTAGCGGGTGGGTCCTACAATGAGCAGTTCTTC. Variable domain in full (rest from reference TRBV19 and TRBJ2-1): DGGITQSPKYLFRKEGQNVTLSCEQNLNHDAMYWYRQDPGQGLRLIYYSQIVNDFQKGDIAEGYSVSREKKESFPLTVTSAQKNPTAFYLCASRPGLAGGSYNEQFFGPGTRLTVL.

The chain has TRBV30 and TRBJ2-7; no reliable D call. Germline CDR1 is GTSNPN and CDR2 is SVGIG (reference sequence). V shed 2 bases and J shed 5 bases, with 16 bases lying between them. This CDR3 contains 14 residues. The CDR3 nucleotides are TGTGCCTGGAGTATACCAAGTTATGAGGACGAGCAGTACTTC. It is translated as CAWSIPSYEDEQYF.

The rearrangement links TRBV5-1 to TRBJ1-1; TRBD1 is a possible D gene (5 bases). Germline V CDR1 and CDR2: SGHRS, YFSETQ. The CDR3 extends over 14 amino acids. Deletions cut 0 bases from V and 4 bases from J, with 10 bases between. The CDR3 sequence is CASSLDGGATEAFF. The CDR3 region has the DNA TGCGCCAGCAGCTTGGATGGAGGGGCCACTGAAGCTTTCTTT.

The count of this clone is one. The DNA of the CDR3 is TGTGCCAGCAGTTATAAAACAGGGGGCATAGGTCAGCCCCAGCATTTT. Translating gives CASSYKTGGIGQPQHF. The chain combines TRBV6-6 with TRBJ1-5; TRBD1 aligns across 9 bases. Germline CDR1 reads MNHNY; CDR2 reads SVGAGI (reference sequence). Trimming cost V 3 bases and J 6 bases; bases outside gene matches: 9. This CDR3 has 16 residues.

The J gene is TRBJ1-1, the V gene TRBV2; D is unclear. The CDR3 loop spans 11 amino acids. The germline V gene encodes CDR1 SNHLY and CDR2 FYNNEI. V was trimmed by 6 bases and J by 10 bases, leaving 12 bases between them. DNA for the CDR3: TGTGCCAGCAGGGGGTTTAAAGGAGCTTTCTTT. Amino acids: CASRGFKGAFF.

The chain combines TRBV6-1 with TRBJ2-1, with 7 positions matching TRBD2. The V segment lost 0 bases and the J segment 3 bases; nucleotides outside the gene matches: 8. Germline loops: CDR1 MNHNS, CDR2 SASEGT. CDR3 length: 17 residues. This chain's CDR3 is CASSEATAGRSYNEQFF. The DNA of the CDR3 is TGTGCCAGCAGTGAAGCGACGGCCGGGAGGAGCTACAATGAGCAGTTCTTC.

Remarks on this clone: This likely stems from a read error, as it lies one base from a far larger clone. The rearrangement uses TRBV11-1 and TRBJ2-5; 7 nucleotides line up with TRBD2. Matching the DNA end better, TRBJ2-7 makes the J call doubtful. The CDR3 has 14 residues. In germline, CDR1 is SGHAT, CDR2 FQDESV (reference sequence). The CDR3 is CASSFQRDSYEQYF. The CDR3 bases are TGTGCCAGCAGCTTTCAGCGGGACTCCTACGAGCAGTACTTC.

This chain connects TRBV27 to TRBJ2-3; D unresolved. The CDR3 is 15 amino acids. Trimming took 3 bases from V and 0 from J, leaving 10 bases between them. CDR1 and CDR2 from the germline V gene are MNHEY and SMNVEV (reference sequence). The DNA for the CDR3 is TGTGCCAGCAGTTTGTACGGAGTTAGCACAGATACGCAGTATTTT. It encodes CASSLYGVSTDTQYF.

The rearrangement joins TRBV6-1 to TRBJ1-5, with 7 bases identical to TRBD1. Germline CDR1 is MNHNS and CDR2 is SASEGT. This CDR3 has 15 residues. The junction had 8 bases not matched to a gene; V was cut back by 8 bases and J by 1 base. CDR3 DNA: TGTGCCAGCGGGGACCCGGGACAGAGCAATCAGCCCCAGCATTTT. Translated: CASGDPGQSNQPQHF.

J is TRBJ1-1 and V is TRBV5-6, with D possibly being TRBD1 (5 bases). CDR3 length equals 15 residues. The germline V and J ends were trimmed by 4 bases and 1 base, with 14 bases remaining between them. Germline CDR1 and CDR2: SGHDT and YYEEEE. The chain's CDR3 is CASSLLGGENTEAFF. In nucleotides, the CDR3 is TGTGCCAGCAGCCTTCTGGGAGGGGAGAACACTGAAGCTTTCTTT.

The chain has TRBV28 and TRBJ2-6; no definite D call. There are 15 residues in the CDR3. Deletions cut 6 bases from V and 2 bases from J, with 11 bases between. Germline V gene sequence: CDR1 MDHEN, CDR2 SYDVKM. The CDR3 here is CASRTGEAGANVLTF. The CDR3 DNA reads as TGTGCCAGCAGGACTGGTGAGGCTGGGGCCAACGTCCTGACTTTC.

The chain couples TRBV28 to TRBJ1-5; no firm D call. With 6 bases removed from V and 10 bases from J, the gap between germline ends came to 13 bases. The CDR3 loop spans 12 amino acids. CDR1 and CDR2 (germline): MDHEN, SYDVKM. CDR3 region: CASRTIRDPQHF. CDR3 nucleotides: TGTGCCAGCAGGACCATCCGGGATCCCCAGCATTTT.

The CDR3: CAWSVKRVLPYEQYF. CDR3 in DNA: TGTGCCTGGAGCGTTAAACGGGTCCTACCCTACGAGCAGTACTTC. The rearrangement links TRBV30 to TRBJ2-7; D is undetermined. The V and J ends lost 3 bases and 2 bases respectively, with 17 bases between them. Per germline, CDR1 GTSNPN and CDR2 SVGIG (reference sequence). This CDR3 is 15 amino acids long.

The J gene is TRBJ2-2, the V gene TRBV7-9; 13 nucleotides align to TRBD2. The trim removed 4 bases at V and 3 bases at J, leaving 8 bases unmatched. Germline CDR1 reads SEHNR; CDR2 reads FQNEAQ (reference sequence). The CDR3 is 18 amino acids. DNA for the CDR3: TGTGCCAGCAGCTCACTAGCGGGAGGGCGATCGCACACCGGGGAGCTGTTTTTT. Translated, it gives CASSSLAGGRSHTGELFF. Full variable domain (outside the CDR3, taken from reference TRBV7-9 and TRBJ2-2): DTGVSQNPRHKITKRGQNVTFRCDPISEHNRLYWYRQTLGQGPEFLTYFQNEAQLEKSRLLSDRFSAERPKGSFSTLEIQRTEQGDSAMYLCASSSLAGGRSHTGELFFGEGSRLTVL.

CDR3 in amino acids: CASTMDGGDTQYF. CDR3 nucleotide sequence: TGTGCCAGCACTATGGACGGGGGAGATACGCAGTATTTT. The chain links TRBV2 to TRBJ2-3, with D possibly matching TRBD2 (6 bases). The germline V gene has CDR1 SNHLY and CDR2 FYNNEI. The CDR3 contains 13 residues. V was trimmed by 7 bases and J by 5 bases, leaving 13 bases between them.

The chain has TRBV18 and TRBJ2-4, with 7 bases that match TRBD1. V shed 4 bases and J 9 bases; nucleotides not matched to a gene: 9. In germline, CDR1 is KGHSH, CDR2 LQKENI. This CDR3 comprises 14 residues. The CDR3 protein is CASSQRGGLSIQYF. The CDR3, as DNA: TGTGCCAGCTCACAAAGAGGGGGCTTGAGCATTCAGTACTTC. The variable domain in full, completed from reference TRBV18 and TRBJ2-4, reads NAGVMQNPRHLVRRRGQEARLRCSPMKGHSHVYWYRQLPEEGLKFMVYLQKENIIDESGMPKERFSAEFPKEGPSILRIQQVVRGDSAAYFCASSQRGGLSIQYFGAGTRLSVL.

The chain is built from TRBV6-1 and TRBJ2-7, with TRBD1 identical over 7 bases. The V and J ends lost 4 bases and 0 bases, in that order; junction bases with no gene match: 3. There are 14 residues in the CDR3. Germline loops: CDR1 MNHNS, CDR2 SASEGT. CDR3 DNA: TGTGCCAGCAGTGCCAGACAGGGCTCCTACGAGCAGTACTTC. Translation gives CASSARQGSYEQYF.

The CDR3 spells CASSPDGTGKRPIMEQYF. The DNA of the CDR3 is TGTGCCAGCAGTCCCGATGGGACAGGGAAGCGCCCGATCATGGAGCAGTACTTC. V and J are TRBV28 and TRBJ2-7; 9 bases are shared with TRBD1. The V gene's germline CDR1 is MDHEN and CDR2 SYDVKM. Trimming at V came to 5 bases and at J to 7 bases, leaving 21 bases not matched to a gene. The CDR3 has 18 amino acids.

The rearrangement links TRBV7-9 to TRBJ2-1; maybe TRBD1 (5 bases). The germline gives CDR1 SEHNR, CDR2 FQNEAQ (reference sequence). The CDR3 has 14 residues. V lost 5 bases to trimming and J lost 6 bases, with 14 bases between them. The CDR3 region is CASSTRQTFNEQFF. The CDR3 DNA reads TGTGCCAGCAGCACAAGACAGACTTTCAATGAGCAGTTCTTC.